This T cell receptor beta chain was documented in a study of T-cell memory formation after mild COVID-19. General study results and limits: From day 15 to 85, contracting clones were balanced between CD4 and CD8, whereas later expanders leaned toward CD4+. The second-wave clones peaking on day 37 were not confirmed as SARS-CoV-2-specific.

Via MiXCR, TCRdb re-called the 5' RACE reads, giving one row per CDR3 protein. In the table there are roughly 150,000 distinct CDR3 sequences, roughly 15% of which are singletons. CDR1 SGHKS and CDR2 YYEKEE come from the germline V gene (reference sequence). The CDR3 covers 14 residues. V lost 0 bases to trimming and J lost 2 bases, with 5 bases between them. A note on this clonotype: Antigen: not known.

The source is an adult woman who had mild COVID-19 (a few samples of this study predate the infection). Cell type and time point are not known. Sequencing was performed on PBMCs or a T cell subset sorted from them (not recorded which). The genes are TRBV5-5 and TRBJ2-2; no definite D call. CDR3 protein: CASSLAPNTGELFF. CDR3 sequence (DNA): TGTGCCAGCAGCTTGGCGCCAAACACCGGGGAGCTGTTTTTT.